One TCR beta chain is described in this entry. CDR1 is LNHNV, CDR2 YYDKDF, per germline (reference sequence). This CDR3 contains 16 residues. Trimming shortened V by 0 bases and J by 7 bases, and 18 bases separated the two germline ends. It was RNA transcripts that yielded the amplified TCR beta CDR3 regions. Using the HTBI primer set, a first-round RT-PCR was run on the TCR CDR3. TCRdb recomputed calls from the multiplex PCR reads with MiXCR, one row per CDR3 protein. The sample yields around 560,000 distinct CDR3 sequences, 16% seen once. The data derive from a study of T cells in Graves' hyperthyroidism and ophthalmopathy.

This clonotype originated in a woman aged 18-30 years with Graves' hyperthyroidism. The gene calls are TRBV15 and TRBJ1-2; D remains unclear. Sequenced: blood. CDR3 residues: CATSRDFGYRNSGYTF. The CDR3 bases are TGTGCCACCAGCAGAGATTTTGGCTATAGGAATTCTGGCTACACCTTC.